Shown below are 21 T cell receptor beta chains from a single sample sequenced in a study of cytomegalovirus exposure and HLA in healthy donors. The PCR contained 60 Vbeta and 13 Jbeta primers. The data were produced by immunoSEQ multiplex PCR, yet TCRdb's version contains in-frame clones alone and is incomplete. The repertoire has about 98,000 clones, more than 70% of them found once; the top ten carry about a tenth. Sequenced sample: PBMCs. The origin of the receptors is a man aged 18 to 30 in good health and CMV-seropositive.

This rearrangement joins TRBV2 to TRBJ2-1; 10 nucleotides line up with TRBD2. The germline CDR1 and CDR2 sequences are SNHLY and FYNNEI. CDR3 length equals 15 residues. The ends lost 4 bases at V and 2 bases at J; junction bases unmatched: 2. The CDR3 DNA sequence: TGTGCCAGCAGTGTTAGCGGGGGGCCCTACAATGAGCAGTTCTTC. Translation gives CASSVSGGPYNEQFF.

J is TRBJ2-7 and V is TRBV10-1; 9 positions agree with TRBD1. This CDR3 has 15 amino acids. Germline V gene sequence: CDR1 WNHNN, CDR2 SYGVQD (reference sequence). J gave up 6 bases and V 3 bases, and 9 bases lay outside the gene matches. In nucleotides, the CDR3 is TGCGCCAGCAGTGATTCCGGGACAGGGCAATCCGAGCAGTACTTC. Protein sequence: CASSDSGTGQSEQYF.

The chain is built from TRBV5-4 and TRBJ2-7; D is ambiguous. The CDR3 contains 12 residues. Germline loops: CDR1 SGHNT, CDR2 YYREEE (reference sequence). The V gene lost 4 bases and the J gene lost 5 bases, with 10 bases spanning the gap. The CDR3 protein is CASSVPNDEQYF. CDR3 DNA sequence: TGTGCCAGCAGCGTACCTAACGACGAGCAGTACTTC.

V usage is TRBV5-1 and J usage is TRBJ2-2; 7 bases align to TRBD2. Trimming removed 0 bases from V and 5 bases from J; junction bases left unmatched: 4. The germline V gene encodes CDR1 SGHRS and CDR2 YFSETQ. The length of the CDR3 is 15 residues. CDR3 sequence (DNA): TGCGCCAGCAGCTTGGGGACTAGAGGTACCGGGGAGCTGTTTTTT. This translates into CASSLGTRGTGELFF. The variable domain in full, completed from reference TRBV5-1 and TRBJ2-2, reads KAGVTQTPRYLIKTRGQQVTLSCSPISGHRSVSWYQQTPGQGLQFLFEYFSETQRNKGNFPGRFSGRQFSNSRSEMNVSTLELGDSALYLCASSLGTRGTGELFFGEGSRLTVL.

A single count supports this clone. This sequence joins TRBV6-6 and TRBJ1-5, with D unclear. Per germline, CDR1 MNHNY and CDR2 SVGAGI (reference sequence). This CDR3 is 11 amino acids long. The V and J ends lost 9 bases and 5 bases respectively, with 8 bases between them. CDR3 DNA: TGTGCCAGTGGAGACTATCAGCCCCAGCATTTT. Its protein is CASGDYQPQHF.

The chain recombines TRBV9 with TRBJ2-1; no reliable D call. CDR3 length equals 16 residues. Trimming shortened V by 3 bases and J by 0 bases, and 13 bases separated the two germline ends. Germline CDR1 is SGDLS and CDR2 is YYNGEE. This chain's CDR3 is CASSEPKPSSYNEQFF. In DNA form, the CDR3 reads TGTGCCAGCAGCGAACCAAAGCCTAGCTCCTACAATGAGCAGTTCTTC. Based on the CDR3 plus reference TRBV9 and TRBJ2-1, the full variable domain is DSGVTQTPKHLITATGQRVTLRCSPRSGDLSVYWYQQSLDQGLQFLIQYYNGEERAKGNILERFSAQQFPDLHSELNLSSLELGDSALYFCASSEPKPSSYNEQFFGPGTRLTVL.

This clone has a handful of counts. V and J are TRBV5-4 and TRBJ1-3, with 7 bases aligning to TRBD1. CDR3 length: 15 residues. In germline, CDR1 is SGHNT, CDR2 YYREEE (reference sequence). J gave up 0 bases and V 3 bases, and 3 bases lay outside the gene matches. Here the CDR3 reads CASSWGQSSGNTIYF. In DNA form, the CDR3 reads TGTGCCAGCAGCTGGGGACAGAGCTCTGGAAACACCATATATTTT.

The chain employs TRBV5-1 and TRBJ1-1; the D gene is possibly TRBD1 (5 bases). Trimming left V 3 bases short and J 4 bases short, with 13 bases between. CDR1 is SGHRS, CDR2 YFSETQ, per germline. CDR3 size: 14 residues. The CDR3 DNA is TGCGCCAGCAGCTCCCGTGGCGACAGCACTGAAGCTTTCTTT. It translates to CASSSRGDSTEAFF.

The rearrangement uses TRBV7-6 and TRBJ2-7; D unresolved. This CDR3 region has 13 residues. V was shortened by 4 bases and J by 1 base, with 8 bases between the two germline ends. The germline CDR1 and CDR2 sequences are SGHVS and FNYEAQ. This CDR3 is CASSSGSSYEQYF. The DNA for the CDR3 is TGTGCCAGCAGCTCCGGGTCTTCCTACGAGCAGTACTTC.

CDR3 DNA: TGCGCCAGCAGCTTAGGTCAACAGGGCGAAAAACTGTTTTTT. Translating gives CASSLGQQGEKLFF. The chain uses TRBV5-1 and TRBJ1-4, with D maybe TRBD1 (6 bases). The CDR3 is 14 residues long. V was trimmed by 2 bases and J by 8 bases, leaving 13 bases between them. CDR1 is SGHRS, CDR2 YFSETQ, per germline.

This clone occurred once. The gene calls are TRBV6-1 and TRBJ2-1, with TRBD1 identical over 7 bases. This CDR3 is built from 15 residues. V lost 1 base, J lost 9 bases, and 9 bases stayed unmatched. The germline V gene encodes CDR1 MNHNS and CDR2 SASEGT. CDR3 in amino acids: CASSEVSGGKSEQFF. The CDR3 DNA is TGTGCCAGCAGTGAAGTATCAGGGGGAAAAAGTGAGCAGTTCTTC.

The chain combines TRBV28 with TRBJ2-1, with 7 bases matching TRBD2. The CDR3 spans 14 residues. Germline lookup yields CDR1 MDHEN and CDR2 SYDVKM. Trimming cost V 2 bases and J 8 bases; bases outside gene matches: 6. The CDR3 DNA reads TGTGCCAGCAGTTTAATAGCGGGCCTCGATGAGCAGTTCTTC. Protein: CASSLIAGLDEQFF.

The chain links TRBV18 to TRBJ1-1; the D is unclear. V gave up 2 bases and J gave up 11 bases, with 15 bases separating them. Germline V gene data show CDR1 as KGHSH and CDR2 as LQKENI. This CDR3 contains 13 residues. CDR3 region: CASSPYEGTVAFF. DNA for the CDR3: TGTGCCAGCTCACCATATGAGGGCACAGTCGCTTTCTTT.

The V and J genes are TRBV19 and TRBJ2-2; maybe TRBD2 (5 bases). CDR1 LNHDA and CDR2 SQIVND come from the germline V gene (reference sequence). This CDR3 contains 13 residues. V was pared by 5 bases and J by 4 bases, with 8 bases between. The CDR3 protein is CASSSRVTGELFF. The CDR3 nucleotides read TGTGCCAGTAGTTCGCGGGTCACCGGGGAGCTGTTTTTT.

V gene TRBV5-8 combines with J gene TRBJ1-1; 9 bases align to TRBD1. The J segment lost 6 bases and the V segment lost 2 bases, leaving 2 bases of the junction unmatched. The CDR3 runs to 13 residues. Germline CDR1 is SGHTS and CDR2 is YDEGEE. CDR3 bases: TGTGCCAGCAGCTTACAGGGGGCGTCTGAAGCTTTCTTT. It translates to CASSLQGASEAFF.

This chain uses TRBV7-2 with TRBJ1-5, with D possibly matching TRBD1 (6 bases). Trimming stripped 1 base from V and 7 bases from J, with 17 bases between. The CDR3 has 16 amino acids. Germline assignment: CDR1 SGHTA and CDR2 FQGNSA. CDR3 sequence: CASSLVAKRGTQPQHF. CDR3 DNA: TGTGCCAGCAGCTTAGTGGCGAAGAGGGGGACCCAGCCCCAGCATTTT.

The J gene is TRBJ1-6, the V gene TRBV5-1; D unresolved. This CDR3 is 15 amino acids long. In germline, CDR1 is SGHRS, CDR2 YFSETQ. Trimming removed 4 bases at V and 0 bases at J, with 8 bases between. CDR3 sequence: CASSLGSSYNSPLHF. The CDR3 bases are TGCGCCAGCAGCCTGGGGAGCTCCTATAATTCACCCCTCCACTTT.

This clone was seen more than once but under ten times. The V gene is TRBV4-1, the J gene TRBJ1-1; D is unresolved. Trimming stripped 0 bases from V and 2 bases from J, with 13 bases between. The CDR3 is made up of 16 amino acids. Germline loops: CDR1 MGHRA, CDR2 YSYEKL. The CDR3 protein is CASSQDWGGSNTEAFF. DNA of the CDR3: TGCGCCAGCAGCCAAGATTGGGGAGGGTCCAACACTGAAGCTTTCTTT.

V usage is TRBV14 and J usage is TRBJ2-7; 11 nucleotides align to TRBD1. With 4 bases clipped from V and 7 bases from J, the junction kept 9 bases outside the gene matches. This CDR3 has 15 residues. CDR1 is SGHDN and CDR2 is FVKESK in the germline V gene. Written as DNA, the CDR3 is TGTGCCAGCAGCCCCCGGGACAGGGGGGTGAAGGAGCAGTACTTC. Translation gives CASSPRDRGVKEQYF.

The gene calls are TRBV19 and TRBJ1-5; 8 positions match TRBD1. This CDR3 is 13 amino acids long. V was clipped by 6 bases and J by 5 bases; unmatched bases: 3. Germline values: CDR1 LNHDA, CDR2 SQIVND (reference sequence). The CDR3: CASRGQGHQPQHF. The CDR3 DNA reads TGTGCCAGTAGAGGACAGGGCCATCAGCCCCAGCATTTT. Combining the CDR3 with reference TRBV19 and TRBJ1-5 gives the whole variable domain DGGITQSPKYLFRKEGQNVTLSCEQNLNHDAMYWYRQDPGQGLRLIYYSQIVNDFQKGDIAEGYSVSREKKESFPLTVTSAQKNPTAFYLCASRGQGHQPQHFGDGTRLSIL.

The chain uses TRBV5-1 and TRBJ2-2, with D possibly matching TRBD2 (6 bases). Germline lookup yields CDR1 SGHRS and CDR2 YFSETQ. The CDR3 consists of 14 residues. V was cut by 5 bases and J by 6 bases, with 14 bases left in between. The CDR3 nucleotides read TGCGCCAGCAGAAGTAATGGGGGGTCCGGGGAGCTGTTTTTT. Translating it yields CASRSNGGSGELFF. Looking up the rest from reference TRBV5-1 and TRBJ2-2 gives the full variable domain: KAGVTQTPRYLIKTRGQQVTLSCSPISGHRSVSWYQQTPGQGLQFLFEYFSETQRNKGNFPGRFSGRQFSNSRSEMNVSTLELGDSALYLCASRSNGGSGELFFGEGSRLTVL.